A single sample gave rise to the 25 T cell receptor beta chains below, sequenced in a study of response to subunit inactivated influenza vaccine. TCRdb redid the calling of the RT-PCR reads with MiXCR, one entry per CDR3 protein. Here the sample spans some 480,000 distinct CDR3 sequences, about a tenth being singletons. This sample comprised PBMCs from blood, obtained more than 35 days after vaccination. The receptors here all came from a man between 45 and 60 years old who received an inactivated influenza vaccine.

This clonotype was counted ten times or more. This sequence joins TRBV7-2 and TRBJ2-5, with D maybe TRBD1 (5 bases). Trimming pared 3 bases from V and 4 bases from J, leaving 12 bases between. Germline assignment: CDR1 SGHTA and CDR2 FQGNSA. The CDR3 is 14 residues long. This chain's CDR3 is CASSFTGVAETQYF. Written as DNA, the CDR3 is TGTGCCAGCAGCTTTACAGGTGTGGCAGAGACCCAGTACTTC. Full variable domain (missing parts from reference TRBV7-2 and TRBJ2-5): GAGVSQSPSNKVTEKGKDVELRCDPISGHTALYWYRQSLGQGLEFLIYFQGNSAPDKSGLPSDRFSAERTGGSVSTLTIQRTQQEDSAVYLCASSFTGVAETQYFGPGTRLLVL.

At least ten counts were recorded for this clonotype. The V call is TRBV5-6, the J call TRBJ2-7; TRBD1 agrees at 9 bases. There are 15 residues in the CDR3. V was pared by 2 bases and J by 5 bases, with 8 bases of the junction left unmatched. CDR1 and CDR2 (germline): SGHDT, YYEEEE. This CDR3 reads CASSFTGTGPNEQYF. The DNA for the CDR3 is TGTGCCAGCAGCTTCACCGGGACAGGGCCCAACGAGCAGTACTTC. Together with reference TRBV5-6 and TRBJ2-7, the CDR3 gives the full variable domain: DAGVTQSPTHLIKTRGQQVTLRCSPKSGHDTVSWYQQALGQGPQFIFQYYEEEERQRGNFPDRFSGHQFPNYSSELNVNALLLGDSALYLCASSFTGTGPNEQYFGPGTRLTVT.

The chain has TRBV20-1 and TRBJ2-1; 10 nucleotides match TRBD2. The CDR3 loop spans 17 amino acids. Trimming at V came to 2 bases and at J to 9 bases, leaving 16 bases not matched to a gene. The germline gives CDR1 DFQATT, CDR2 SNEGSKA (reference sequence). The CDR3 is CSARPLVSSGRAGEQFF. The CDR3 bases are TGCAGTGCTAGACCCCTCGTTTCCAGCGGGAGGGCCGGTGAGCAGTTCTTC.

Worth noting for this clonotype: At one end the junction does not follow the germline gene, possibly because of a read error. CDR3 residues: CASSFPRDRSSPLNF. CDR3 nucleotide sequence: TGTGCCAGCAGTTTCCCCCGGGACAGATCTTCACCCCTCAACTTT. This chain joins TRBV28 and TRBJ1-6, with 7 bases aligning to TRBD1. This CDR3 has 15 residues. The germline V gene encodes CDR1 MDHEN and CDR2 SYDVKM.

This clonotype showed up many times. V is TRBV4-1 and J is TRBJ1-6, with TRBD1 identical over 7 bases. The CDR3 sequence is 15 residues long. The ends lost 1 base at V and 14 bases at J; junction bases unmatched: 11. Per the germline V gene, CDR1 is MGHRA and CDR2 is YSYEKL. CDR3 in DNA: TGCGCCAGCAGCCAAGGAGGGACAGCTAGGGGGACCCTCCACTTT. It is translated as CASSQGGTARGTLHF.

In this sample, this clonotype turned up a few times. CDR3 sequence: CASRRRDRDGYTF. Here the CDR3 DNA reads TGTGCCAGCAGGCGTCGGGACAGGGATGGCTACACCTTC. The chain employs TRBV12-3 or TRBV12-4 and TRBJ1-2; 9 nucleotides match TRBD1. CDR3 size: 13 residues. V shed 6 bases, J shed 6 bases, and the junction held 5 bases outside the gene matches.

The table lists this clonotype with many counts. The J gene is TRBJ2-5, the V gene TRBV5-1; a weak D match, TRBD1 (6 bases). This CDR3 contains 15 residues. Germline V gene lookup returns CDR1 SGHRS and CDR2 YFSETQ. V was trimmed by 2 bases and J by 1 base, leaving 12 bases between them. CDR3 loop: CASSFQGSLQETQYF. Here the CDR3 DNA reads TGCGCCAGCAGCTTCCAGGGGTCACTCCAAGAGACCCAGTACTTC.

The V and J genes are TRBV27 and TRBJ2-7; 11 bases align to TRBD2. The V segment lost 0 bases and the J segment 1 base; nucleotides outside the gene matches: 2. The CDR3 runs to 16 residues. CDR1 is MNHEY, CDR2 SMNVEV, per germline (reference sequence). DNA for the CDR3: TGTGCCAGCAGTTTATCGGGACTAGCGGATTCCTACGAGCAGTACTTC. It yields the protein CASSLSGLADSYEQYF.

V usage is TRBV6-2 or TRBV6-3 and J usage is TRBJ2-1; possible D gene TRBD1, 6 bases. The CDR3 runs to 13 residues. Trimming took off 7 bases at V and 3 bases at J, with 10 bases between the two ends. The germline V gene encodes CDR1 MNHEY and CDR2 SVGEGT. The CDR3 region has the DNA TGTGCCAGCACCAAGGACAGCTACAATGAGCAGTTCTTC. This encodes CASTKDSYNEQFF.

The chain couples TRBV3-1 to TRBJ2-7, with TRBD2 matching over 12 bases. This CDR3 is built from 14 residues. Germline trimming cut 4 bases from V and 5 bases from J; bases unmatched to any gene: 3. The germline V gene has CDR1 LGHDT and CDR2 YNNKEL (reference sequence). This CDR3 reads CASSRGTSGHEQYF. CDR3 coding DNA: TGTGCCAGCAGCCGGGGGACTAGCGGGCACGAGCAGTACTTC.

In its sample, this clonotype was seen many times. This rearrangement joins TRBV5-1 to TRBJ2-3; 7 positions match TRBD2. Germline trimming cut 4 bases from V and 2 bases from J; bases unmatched to any gene: 1. The CDR3 is made up of 13 amino acids. Germline V gene sequence: CDR1 SGHRS, CDR2 YFSETQ. For the CDR3, the DNA is TGCGCCAGCAGCACTAGCGACACAGATACGCAGTATTTT. Protein: CASSTSDTDTQYF. Looking up the rest from reference TRBV5-1 and TRBJ2-3 gives the full variable domain: KAGVTQTPRYLIKTRGQQVTLSCSPISGHRSVSWYQQTPGQGLQFLFEYFSETQRNKGNFPGRFSGRQFSNSRSEMNVSTLELGDSALYLCASSTSDTDTQYFGPGTRLTVL.

The gene calls are TRBV6-2 or TRBV6-3 and TRBJ2-7, with a possible D match to TRBD1 (6 bases). This CDR3 has 14 residues. V was cut by 5 bases and J by 6 bases, with 17 bases left in between. CDR1 is MNHEY, CDR2 SVGEGT, per germline. CDR3 in amino acids: CASSPPGAPGEQYF. The CDR3 DNA reads TGTGCCAGCAGTCCGCCAGGGGCGCCTGGCGAGCAGTACTTC.

About this clonotype itself: A much more abundant neighbour one base away suggests this may be a read error. The J gene is TRBJ2-5, the V gene TRBV29-1; 10 bases are a match to TRBD2. CDR3 size: 15 residues. Germline V gene lookup returns CDR1 SQVTM and CDR2 ANQGSEA. The CDR3 DNA reads TGCAGCGTTGCCGGGACTAGCGCCCTCCAAGAGACCCGGTACTTC. It specifies CSVAGTSALQETRYF.

This clonotype was counted many times. The chain links TRBV4-3 to TRBJ1-1; tentative D call: TRBD1 (5 bases). Germline CDR1 and CDR2: LGHNA and YSLEER. V lost 5 bases and J lost 3, with 10 bases in between. This CDR3 is built from 13 residues. CDR3 protein: CASSARQYTEAFF. The CDR3, as DNA: TGCGCCAGCAGCGCTAGACAGTACACTGAAGCTTTCTTT.

This clonotype was observed a few times. The rearrangement uses TRBV6-2 or TRBV6-3 and TRBJ2-3, with TRBD2 as a possible D gene (5 bases). Trimming pared 8 bases from V and 4 bases from J, leaving 16 bases between. Germline CDR1 and CDR2: MNHEY and SVGEGT. The CDR3 sequence is 14 residues long. CDR3 residues: CASCGSVEADTQYF. CDR3 sequence (DNA): TGTGCCAGCTGTGGATCGGTGGAGGCAGATACGCAGTATTTT.

This clonotype was observed at least ten times. The chain carries TRBV12-3 or TRBV12-4 and TRBJ2-3; 8 bases are a match to TRBD1. J gave up 0 bases and V 6 bases, and 8 bases lay outside the gene matches. The CDR3 contains 16 residues. CDR3 loop: CASSPRRGRSTDTQYF. CDR3 in DNA: TGTGCCAGCAGCCCTCGCAGGGGGCGAAGCACAGATACGCAGTATTTT.

This clonotype was seen at least ten times. This chain connects TRBV5-1 to TRBJ1-2; TRBD1 aligns across 7 bases. V shed 1 base, J shed 3 bases, and the junction held 6 bases outside the gene matches. The CDR3 has 15 residues. CDR1 SGHRS and CDR2 YFSETQ come from the germline V gene. CDR3 sequence: CASSLLLQGDYGYTF. CDR3 nucleotides: TGCGCCAGCAGCTTGCTCCTCCAGGGGGACTATGGCTACACCTTC. The whole variable domain, remainder taken from reference TRBV5-1 and TRBJ1-2, is KAGVTQTPRYLIKTRGQQVTLSCSPISGHRSVSWYQQTPGQGLQFLFEYFSETQRNKGNFPGRFSGRQFSNSRSEMNVSTLELGDSALYLCASSLLLQGDYGYTFGSGTRLTVV.

The rearrangement links TRBV6-2 or TRBV6-3 to TRBJ1-1; TRBD1 agrees at 7 bases. CDR1 and CDR2 from the germline V gene are MNHEY and SVGEGT. Germline trimming cut 6 bases from V and 0 bases from J; bases unmatched to any gene: 13. The CDR3 consists of 17 residues. This chain's CDR3 is CASRRPGQIAMNTEAFF. In DNA, the CDR3 is TGTGCCAGCAGGCGACCGGGACAGATAGCCATGAACACTGAAGCTTTCTTT.

This clonotype was found many times. The chain has TRBV12-3 or TRBV12-4 and TRBJ1-2; D unresolved. The CDR3 runs 15 residues. Trimming pared 6 bases from V and 0 bases from J, leaving 14 bases between. The CDR3 sequence: CASRAGRQANYGYTF. Written as DNA, the CDR3 is TGTGCCAGCAGGGCGGGGAGGCAGGCTAACTATGGCTACACCTTC.

This clonotype was picked up many times. J is TRBJ2-7 and V is TRBV7-6, with 9 bases aligning to TRBD1. Looked up from germline, CDR1 is SGHVS and CDR2 is FNYEAQ. The CDR3 covers 15 residues. Germline trimming cut 1 base from V and 3 bases from J; bases unmatched to any gene: 4. CDR3 in DNA: TGTGCCAGCAGCTTAGAGGACAGGGGAAACTACGAGCAGTACTTC. As protein: CASSLEDRGNYEQYF.

This clonotype was counted between two and nine times. The chain has TRBV29-1 and TRBJ1-3; D might be TRBD1 (5 bases). Germline V gene data show CDR1 as SQVTM and CDR2 as ANQGSEA. Trimming shortened V by 0 bases and J by 5 bases, and 11 bases separated the two germline ends. This CDR3 is 14 amino acids long. DNA of the CDR3: TGCAGCGTTGAAGATCGGGGGGTCCGAAACACCATATATTTT. Its protein product is CSVEDRGVRNTIYF. Full variable domain (remainder filled in from reference TRBV29-1 and TRBJ1-3): SAVISQKPSRDICQRGTSLTIQCQVDSQVTMMFWYRQQPGQSLTLIATANQGSEATYESGFVIDKFPISRPNLTFSTLTVSNMSPEDSSIYLCSVEDRGVRNTIYFGEGSWLTVV.

This clonotype showed up just a few times. This rearrangement joins TRBV5-6 to TRBJ2-5, with D unresolved. CDR3 size: 14 residues. CDR1 SGHDT and CDR2 YYEEEE come from the germline V gene. V lost 0 bases, J lost 4 bases, and 10 bases lay in between. The CDR3 region is CASSLVVLVETQYF. DNA of the CDR3: TGTGCCAGCAGCTTGGTTGTCCTAGTAGAGACCCAGTACTTC.

This clonotype was observed a few times. This chain connects TRBV11-2 to TRBJ2-1; 9 bases map to TRBD1. CDR3 length: 14 amino acids. The junction had 7 bases not matched to a gene; V was cut back by 6 bases and J by 7 bases. Germline values: CDR1 SGHAT, CDR2 FQNNGV. The CDR3 nucleotides read TGTGCCAGCAGTCCTCTGGGGACAGGGAATGAGCAGTTCTTC. Translating it yields CASSPLGTGNEQFF.

V gene TRBV7-3 combines with J gene TRBJ2-5; 12 nucleotides match TRBD2. CDR1 and CDR2 (germline): SGHTA, FQGTGA. The trim removed 4 bases at V and 4 bases at J, leaving 7 bases unmatched. There are 16 residues in the CDR3. The CDR3 DNA reads as TGTGCCAGCAGCTCGACTAGCGGGAGAGGAGGAGAGACCCAGTACTTC. Residues: CASSSTSGRGGETQYF.

This clonotype was recorded a few times. The genes are TRBV4-2 and TRBJ2-3; D ambiguous. The germline CDR1 and CDR2 sequences are LGHNA and YNFKEQ. This CDR3 spans 15 amino acids. V lost 1 base and J lost 0, with 8 bases in between. The CDR3 DNA is TGTGCCAGCAGCCAAGTGGTCGGGAGCACAGATACGCAGTATTTT. It codes for CASSQVVGSTDTQYF.